This T cell receptor beta chain was recovered during a study of T cells expressing NK-cell markers. Reanalyzing the 5' RACE reads, TCRdb keeps one entry per CDR3 protein, without DNA. The table lists some 300,000 distinct CDR3 sequences. The CDR3 consists of 15 residues. Germline V CDR1 and CDR2: LGHDT, YNNKEL (reference sequence). Study outcomes and limitations: For several donors, the dominant NKG2C+ clonotypes made up roughly 1.0-8% of their CD8+ T cells. These clonotypes also led the CD3+CD56-NKG2C+ fraction in a handful of donors. Unclear, still, was the HCMV specificity of the expanded NKG2C+ T cell clones.

On this clonotype: Its antigen is not known.

The V and J genes are TRBV3-1 and TRBJ2-7. The source is a man aged 18 to 30 in good health. Sequencing was carried out using blood T cells: a sorted CD56 or NKG2C T cell subset, CD4+ or CD8+ T cells, or bulk PBMC T cells (not recorded which). CDR3 residues: CASSQDSRTGYEQYF.